This T cell receptor beta chain came from a study of Graves' ophthalmopathy and Graves' hyperthyroidism. The V end was cut by 3 bases, the J end by 1 base, with 6 bases between. The CDR3 contains 12 residues. The germline V gene has CDR1 GTSNPN and CDR2 SVGIG (reference sequence). This clonotype was seen at least ten times. Amplification targeted the TCR beta CDR3 regions, with RNA transcripts as the source material. RT-PCR was first run with HTBI primers, then multiplex PCR in a second round. TCRdb reprocessed the multiplex PCR reads via MiXCR and lists one record per CDR3 protein. The table shows roughly 600,000 distinct CDR3 sequences, with approximately 37% occurring only once.

Sequencing was performed on peripheral blood or thyroid tissue (not recorded which). The chain is built from TRBV30 and TRBJ1-1; D is unresolved. The TCR originated in an adult man with Graves' hyperthyroidism. For the CDR3, the DNA is TGTGCCTGGAGGCAGCGGAACACTGAAGCTTTCTTT. Its translation is CAWRQRNTEAFF. Full variable domain (outside the CDR3, taken from reference TRBV30 and TRBJ1-1): SQTIHQWPATLVQPVGSPLSLECTVEGTSNPNLYWYRQAAGRGLQLLFYSVGIGQISSEVPQNLSASRPQDRQFILSSKKLLLSDSGFYLCAWRQRNTEAFFGQGTRLTVV.